Listed below are T cell receptor beta chains from one sample, sequenced in a study of OX40 agonist ivuxolimab in advanced cancers. This table comes from immunoSEQ multiplex PCR, and its TCRdb copy is limited to in-frame clones, with some not included. Among 30,000 or so clones, roughly 84% were seen once, and the ten largest hold more than 20%. Source: CD4+ or CD8+ T cells sorted from blood, taken in a trial of the OX40 agonist ivuxolimab. These receptors were taken from an adult with an advanced solid tumor such as melanoma, head and neck, liver or kidney cancer. The conserved cysteine and the conserved F or W are not part of the CDR3 here. Rows may omit the clone size; those that give it use once, few, many or a size class.

clone_size v_call cdr3_aa
- TRBV5-1 ASSWSSYEQY
few TRBV5-1 ASSLDEGTGVAGYT
- TRBV5-5 ASSEWTGSYEQY
- TRBV5-1 ASSLSIANYGYT
- TRBV29-1 SGGGLDLTDTQY
many TRBV2 ASSGGGGYT
- TRBV27 ASSFPTGGGYT
- TRBV7-2 ASSLHSHYEQY
- TRBV9 ASSVENSAVDEQF
- TRBV28 ASSPQRGKNIQY
few TRBV11-2 ASSQERGGQETQY
- TRBV13 ASSLGDSMNTEAF
- TRBV9 ASSVDGSSSYEQY
few TRBV4-1 ASSQQLRVVGNTIY
- TRBV4-3 ASSQVRGVRYGYT
once TRBV4-2 ASSQEIGGAEQY
- TRBV7-8 ASSPLGGEADTGELF
- TRBV5-1 ASSWAGGATGELF
- TRBV4-1 ASSQEGKHTEAF
- TRBV27 ASSQGGYGYT
- TRBV19 ATAPGSTTGELF
- TRBV27 ASSWGGSYGYT
- TRBV9 ASSLRNRGTGELF
few TRBV11-2 ASSLGSEQF
- TRBV2 ASSEPPGPAFSGANVLT
- TRBV9 ASSPSPGQSSYEQY
- TRBV27 ASRVAGGKDPQH
- TRBV28 ASSFSPAAEQF
- TRBV27 ASSLGGQPQH
- TRBV7-8 ASSVWGGMNTEAF
- TRBV11-2 ASSGPGGRTDTQY
- TRBV19 ASSIVDSTEAF
- TRBV27 ASSPGTGGYEQY
- TRBV19 ATEGTGANVLT
once TRBV4-1 ASSRTSGRNEQF
- TRBV6-6 ASSYRVNEAF
- TRBV6-5 ASSPGGRGNGYT
- TRBV27 ASSLPGVTQY
- TRBV19 ASSGSGQRNSPLH
- TRBV4-1 ASSQERYNEQF
- TRBV9 ASSVSYRVGTEAF
- TRBV10-2 ASSETGTGSRYT
- TRBV19 ASSIVELAEYNEQF
- TRBV27 ASRPRQGGKNIQY
- TRBV13 ASSSTIPETGELF
- TRBV5-5 ASSHRQGTTNEKLF
few TRBV18 ASSPGPTGELF
- TRBV9 ASSARSRTTYNEQF
- TRBV10-3 AISDPAGLEGEQY